The rows below give T cell receptor beta chains drawn from one sample of a study of T cell changes during pregnancy in multiple sclerosis. The data were produced by immunoSEQ multiplex PCR, yet TCRdb's version contains in-frame clones alone and is incomplete. The sample yields some 80,000 clones, 80% to 90% seen once. This specimen was peripheral blood, taken in the first trimester of pregnancy. Receptor source: a female donor in good health, enrolled as a control in a pregnancy study. Both conserved end residues are part of each CDR3. Each record gives: CDR3 length, V gene, CDR3 protein.

length: 13
V: TRBV5-4
CDR3: CASRRDSYNEQFF

length: 14
V: TRBV5-4
CDR3: CASSLQGMNTEAFF

length: 16
V: TRBV9
CDR3: CASSGTSGGARDTQYF

length: 16
V: TRBV10-3
CDR3: CAISDPGWDTSYEQYF

length: 17
V: TRBV14
CDR3: CASSHSSGIANTGELFF

length: 16
V: TRBV19
CDR3: CASSILFGVNTGELFF

length: 15
V: TRBV19
CDR3: CASKRAASSYNEQFF

length: 13
V: TRBV4-3
CDR3: CASSQGLGTGHYF

length: 18
V: TRBV7-9
CDR3: CASSQRTSGGGFTDTQYF

length: 12
V: TRBV30
CDR3: CAWSSTRETQYF

length: 14
V: TRBV11-3
CDR3: CASRRSSASNEQFF

length: 19
V: TRBV7-6
CDR3: CASSLAAGTGSEYNSPLHF

length: 15
V: TRBV28
CDR3: CASSFSWEGGYGYTF

length: 14
V: TRBV30
CDR3: CAWSPRQAYTEAFF

length: 15
V: TRBV19
CDR3: CASSIAATANYGYTF

length: 14
V: TRBV27
CDR3: CASSRQGAGNTIYF

length: 13
V: TRBV14
CDR3: CASSVQSGNTIYF

length: 17
V: TRBV25-1
CDR3: CASSETTPGAYQETQYF

length: 17
V: TRBV4-1
CDR3: CASSQDPRGANTGELFF

length: 12
V: TRBV4-1
CDR3: CASSLGNTEAFF

length: 14
V: TRBV27
CDR3: CASSLTGGSYGYTF

length: 13
V: TRBV6-5
CDR3: CASSYGVNYGYTF

length: 15
V: TRBV15
CDR3: CATSMGDRVSYEQYF

length: 16
V: TRBV6-4
CDR3: CASSDSPGGSTDTQYF

length: 15
V: TRBV25-1
CDR3: CASSPPWTGVYGYTF

length: 15
V: TRBV2
CDR3: CASTWDYLNTGELFF

length: 13
V: TRBV18
CDR3: CASSGLGEETQYF

length: 16
V: TRBV11-3
CDR3: CASSQRQGWSQETQYF

length: 16
V: TRBV19
CDR3: CASSIGGLAPYNEQFF

length: 19
V: TRBV10-1
CDR3: CASSEGVAGAAEGWKTQYF

length: 15
V: TRBV27
CDR3: CASSPRLAGGHEQFF

length: 15
V: TRBV6-4
CDR3: CASSPAGTSTDTQYF

length: 13
V: TRBV5-4
CDR3: CASSLDRWDEQYF

length: 14
V: TRBV7-7
CDR3: CASSRRGAGETQYF

length: 15
V: TRBV25-1
CDR3: CASSDPGTVQETQYF

length: 15
V: TRBV19
CDR3: CASSTWTGGSYEQYF

length: 14
V: TRBV6-5
CDR3: CASSYGDSSYEQYF

length: 15
V: TRBV28
CDR3: CASILEGEGNTEAFF

length: 17
V: TRBV9
CDR3: CASSPVTGSPYNSPLHF

length: 14
V: TRBV6-5
CDR3: CASSPQGGKYGYTF

length: 14
V: TRBV4-1
CDR3: CASRQREATDTQYF

length: 16
V: TRBV7-2
CDR3: CASSPRLAASTDTQYF

length: 15
V: TRBV5-1
CDR3: CASSFRDRGGYGYTF

length: 15
V: TRBV19
CDR3: CASSMTSGLYNEQFF

length: 11
V: TRBV2
CDR3: CASSDSYGYTF

length: 14
V: TRBV11-2
CDR3: CASSLGTGGQPQHF

length: 13
V: TRBV7-9
CDR3: CASLPGGSYGYTF

length: 15
V: TRBV7-8
CDR3: CASTRGGLFTDTQYF

length: 13
V: TRBV4-1
CDR3: CASSPGGTPELFF

length: 13
V: TRBV11-3
CDR3: CASSLDRNTEAFF

length: 15
V: TRBV18
CDR3: CASSPGDSTHYGYTF

length: 15
V: TRBV5-5
CDR3: CASSLGPGMNTEAFF

length: 13
V: TRBV6-5
CDR3: CASSNRQNTEAFF